Each of the 29 T cell receptor beta chains below was sequenced from the same sample in a study of HIV-infected patients and healthy controls. No cell fractionation was done, so the repertoire covers all unsorted peripheral blood T cells. Reverse transcription used around 500 ng RNA and constant-region primers for alpha and beta. Alpha and beta chain libraries were made separately by chain-specific third strand synthesis with multiplexing indices. TCRdb used MiXCR to reprocess the 5' RACE reads, holding one entry per CDR3 protein. The data hold around 5,800 distinct CDR3 sequences, with 10% observed a single time. Sequencing used blood, obtained before antiretroviral therapy. All receptors come from an adult with HIV infection.

This clonotype is medium-sized. V gene TRBV6-6 combines with J gene TRBJ2-4; D is undetermined. Germline V gene lookup returns CDR1 MNHNY and CDR2 SVGAGI (reference sequence). Trimming removed 6 bases from V and 11 bases from J, with 8 bases in between. This CDR3 spans 10 amino acids. The CDR3 DNA is TGTGCCAGCAGCGCCAAGGTTCAGTACTTC. Translation: CASSAKVQYF.

This clonotype has a handful of counts. The chain joins TRBV6-6 to TRBJ2-5, with 12 bases identical to TRBD1. The CDR3 loop spans 15 amino acids. Germline loops: CDR1 MNHNY, CDR2 SVGAGI (reference sequence). V lost 5 bases, J lost 5 bases, and 6 bases stayed unmatched. This CDR3 reads CASSKGTGGLETQYF. For the CDR3, the DNA is TGTGCCAGCAGTAAAGGGACAGGGGGCTTGGAGACCCAGTACTTC.

This clonotype was seen ten or more times. The V and J genes are TRBV12-3 or TRBV12-4 and TRBJ1-6, with unresolved D. Trimming left V 0 bases short and J 0 bases short, with 12 bases between. The CDR3 sequence is 18 residues long. The CDR3 DNA reads TGTGCCAGCAGTTTAGCGCCTGGTACGGACTCCTATAATTCACCCCTCCACTTT. Translating gives CASSLAPGTDSYNSPLHF.

This clonotype was counted at least ten times. The chain couples TRBV29-1 to TRBJ2-7; D is unresolved. The V gene lost 1 base and the J gene lost 3 bases, with 10 bases spanning the gap. Germline-derived CDR1 and CDR2 are SQVTM and ANQGSEA. The CDR3 is made up of 13 amino acids. CDR3 DNA sequence: TGCAGCGTTGAAGGAACCGGATACTACGAGCAGTACTTC. It translates to CSVEGTGYYEQYF.

This chain links TRBV24-1 with TRBJ2-3; D ambiguous. This CDR3 spans 15 amino acids. V dropped 3 bases and J dropped 4 bases, with 13 bases sitting between them. The germline gives CDR1 KGHDR, CDR2 SFDVKD. The CDR3 here is CATSDPTSPADTQYF. The CDR3 region has the DNA TGTGCCACCAGTGATCCTACCTCGCCAGCAGATACGCAGTATTTT.

This clonotype is medium-sized (0.01 to 0.1%). This chain uses TRBV18 with TRBJ1-1; D is uncertain. The CDR3 has 14 residues. CDR1 KGHSH and CDR2 LQKENI come from the germline V gene. V was cut by 2 bases and J by 5 bases, with 12 bases left in between. The CDR3 sequence: CASSPIRESTEAFF. Here the CDR3 DNA reads TGTGCCAGCTCACCAATCCGGGAGAGTACTGAAGCTTTCTTT.

This clonotype was observed a handful of times. V gene TRBV6-5 combines with J gene TRBJ2-5; 8 positions agree with TRBD1. Germline V gene data show CDR1 as MNHEY and CDR2 as SVGAGI. Trimming at V came to 6 bases and at J to 4 bases, leaving 7 bases not matched to a gene. The CDR3 runs 14 residues. CDR3 bases: TGTGCCAGCAGAAGGACAGGGCTTCGAGAGACCCAGTACTTC. Translated, it gives CASRRTGLRETQYF.

J is TRBJ1-4 and V is TRBV19; no clear D. The CDR3 covers 14 residues. Germline lookup yields CDR1 LNHDA and CDR2 SQIVND (reference sequence). Trimming pared 7 bases from V and 7 bases from J, leaving 16 bases between. As DNA, the CDR3 is TGTGCCAGTACACGATTTGCTCGGGGTGAAAAACTGTTTTTT. Translating gives CASTRFARGEKLFF.

In its sample, this clonotype is medium-sized. J is TRBJ2-1 and V is TRBV6-1; 7 bases are a match to TRBD1. The CDR3 is 15 residues long. J lost 4 bases, V lost 2 bases, and 5 bases had no gene match. CDR1 is MNHNS and CDR2 is SASEGT in the germline V gene. The CDR3 nucleotides are TGTGCCAGCAGTGAACCCTGGACAGGATACAATGAGCAGTTCTTC. Translating it yields CASSEPWTGYNEQFF.

This clonotype came up many times. V gene TRBV20-1 combines with J gene TRBJ2-5; the match to TRBD1 covers 9 bases. The junction had 5 bases not matched to a gene; V was cut back by 6 bases and J by 3 bases. This CDR3 has 13 amino acids. Per germline, CDR1 DFQATT and CDR2 SNEGSKA (reference sequence). The DNA for the CDR3 is TGCAGTGCGTCCACAGGGGGCAAAGAGACCCAGTACTTC. This encodes CSASTGGKETQYF.

This clonotype counts as medium-sized (0.01 to 0.1%). This chain uses TRBV19 with TRBJ1-1; 8 bases fit TRBD1. The germline V gene has CDR1 LNHDA and CDR2 SQIVND (reference sequence). V shed 8 bases and J 4 bases; nucleotides not matched to a gene: 12. The CDR3 sequence is 15 residues long. CDR3 region: CASLEFGQGRTEAFF. Written as DNA, the CDR3 is TGTGCCAGTCTGGAGTTCGGACAGGGTCGCACTGAAGCTTTCTTT.

By sample share, this clonotype is medium-sized. The chain joins TRBV29-1 to TRBJ1-1; D gene ambiguous. The CDR3 has 12 amino acids. Germline V gene lookup returns CDR1 SQVTM and CDR2 ANQGSEA. The V end lost 6 bases, the J end lost 9 bases, and 17 bases lay between the germline ends. CDR3 sequence reads: CSVGTEGSKAFF. In DNA form, the CDR3 reads TGCAGCGTCGGAACCGAGGGTTCCAAAGCTTTCTTT.

This clonotype is judged medium-sized. The chain joins TRBV6-5 to TRBJ2-1, with TRBD2 matching over 13 bases. J lost 1 base, V lost 4 bases, and 7 bases had no gene match. This CDR3 region has 18 residues. Germline loops: CDR1 MNHEY, CDR2 SVGAGI. The CDR3: CASSSGLAGAYSYNEQFF. In DNA, the CDR3 is TGTGCCAGCAGTTCCGGACTAGCGGGGGCCTATTCCTACAATGAGCAGTTCTTC.

This clonotype was seen ten or more times. CDR3 in DNA: TGCAGGGGGCGCGGGGCGGGGGGGCCGAATACGCAGTATTTT. Translation gives CRGRGAGGPNTQYF. This chain links TRBV20-1 with TRBJ2-3, with TRBD2 identical over 9 bases. The CDR3 is made up of 14 amino acids. CDR1 and CDR2 from the germline V gene are DFQATT and SNEGSKA (reference sequence).

V and J are TRBV12-3 or TRBV12-4 and TRBJ2-5, with a possible D match to TRBD1 (6 bases). This CDR3 contains 16 residues. V gave up 4 bases and J gave up 2 bases, with 17 bases separating them. CDR3 DNA sequence: TGTGCCAGCAGTTCGGCAGGGGCCGGAGATCAAGAGACCCAGTACTTC. It codes for CASSSAGAGDQETQYF.

By sample share, this clonotype is medium-sized. The chain uses TRBV6-5 and TRBJ2-1; perhaps TRBD2 as D (5 bases). The ends were cut back, 1 base at V and 10 bases at J, with 17 bases in the middle. Germline CDR1 and CDR2: MNHEY and SVGAGI. The CDR3 totals 15 residues. The CDR3 bases are TGTGCCAGCAGTTACTTGGCGGGCGGTTATATAGAGCAGTTCTTC. Translated: CASSYLAGGYIEQFF.

Ten or more counts support this clonotype. This chain links TRBV7-6 with TRBJ2-3, with 10 positions matching TRBD2. The CDR3 loop spans 16 amino acids. J was trimmed by 2 bases and V by 2 bases; bases with no gene match: 4. Germline-derived CDR1 and CDR2 are SGHVS and FNYEAQ. This chain's CDR3 is CASSLTAGGHTDTQYF. CDR3 coding DNA: TGTGCCAGCAGCTTAACAGCGGGGGGGCACACAGATACGCAGTATTTT. The variable domain in full, with the rest retrieved from reference TRBV7-6 and TRBJ2-3, is GAGVSQSPRYKVTKRGQDVALRCDPISGHVSLYWYRQALGQGPEFLTYFNYEAQQDKSGLPNDRFSAERPEGSISTLTIQRTEQRDSAMYRCASSLTAGGHTDTQYFGPGTRLTVL.

In its sample, this clonotype is medium-sized. The rearrangement joins TRBV5-1 to TRBJ1-2; no clear D. The CDR3 is 13 amino acids. Germline-derived CDR1 and CDR2 are SGHRS and YFSETQ. V was pared by 0 bases and J by 7 bases, with 10 bases between. The CDR3 sequence is CASSLDRSTGYTF. In DNA, the CDR3 is TGCGCCAGCAGCTTGGACAGATCAACTGGCTACACCTTC.

This clonotype was seen at least ten times. V gene TRBV6-6 combines with J gene TRBJ2-7; a possible D gene is TRBD2 (6 bases). V was shortened by 0 bases and J by 3 bases, with 18 bases between the two germline ends. Per germline, CDR1 MNHNY and CDR2 SVGAGI (reference sequence). The CDR3 extends over 17 amino acids. CDR3 DNA: TGTGCCAGCAGTTACTCGGGACTCGCCTTGGAAGGCTACGAGCAGTACTTC. Encoded protein: CASSYSGLALEGYEQYF.

This clonotype has a count of ten or more. This chain links TRBV6-5 with TRBJ2-2; the match to TRBD2 covers 8 bases. The CDR3 consists of 16 residues. J gave up 2 bases and V 4 bases, and 6 bases lay outside the gene matches. CDR1 and CDR2 from the germline V gene are MNHEY and SVGAGI. The CDR3 sequence: CASSLIGGGNTGELFF. DNA of the CDR3: TGTGCCAGCAGTTTAATCGGGGGGGGTAACACCGGGGAGCTGTTTTTT.

The chain recombines TRBV5-1 with TRBJ2-2, with TRBD1 matching over 8 bases. Germline CDR1 SGHRS, CDR2 YFSETQ. CDR3 size: 16 residues. After removal of 6 bases from V and 0 bases from J, the junction contained 7 bases not matched to a gene. CDR3 region: CASTPWDRSNTGELFF. CDR3 coding DNA: TGCGCCAGCACCCCTTGGGACAGGTCGAACACCGGGGAGCTGTTTTTT.

The chain has TRBV7-6 and TRBJ2-7; 7 nucleotides line up with TRBD1. The CDR3 consists of 14 residues. In germline, CDR1 is SGHVS, CDR2 FNYEAQ. V shed 3 bases and J 1 base; nucleotides not matched to a gene: 3. The CDR3 region is CASSFSQGSYEQYF. The CDR3 region has the DNA TGTGCCAGCAGCTTCTCACAGGGGTCCTACGAGCAGTACTTC.

Relative to its sample, this clonotype is medium-sized. The CDR3 coding sequence is TGCAGTGCGACGAAGGGTACTCCTGGCAATGAGCAGTTCTTC. The encoded protein is CSATKGTPGNEQFF. The rearrangement uses TRBV20-1 and TRBJ2-1; D is unresolved. Germline loops: CDR1 DFQATT, CDR2 SNEGSKA (reference sequence). Trimming removed 6 bases from V and 6 bases from J, with 18 bases in between. The CDR3 length is 14 residues.

This clonotype is deemed medium-sized. The rearrangement joins TRBV11-3 to TRBJ2-2; D is unresolved. The CDR3 runs 14 residues. Germline V gene data show CDR1 as SGHNT and CDR2 as YENEEA. Trimming took off 1 base at V and 4 bases at J, with 7 bases between the two ends. The CDR3, as DNA: TGTGCCAGCAGCTTAGGGCAGCTCACCGGGGAGCTGTTTTTT. As protein: CASSLGQLTGELFF.

The V call is TRBV6-2 or TRBV6-3, the J call TRBJ2-5; D unresolved. Trimming pared 2 bases from V and 1 base from J, leaving 5 bases between. The germline V gene has CDR1 MNHEY and CDR2 SVGEGT. The CDR3 sequence is 13 residues long. The CDR3 loop reads CASSYVSQETQYF. In nucleotides, the CDR3 is TGTGCCAGCAGTTACGTGTCCCAAGAGACCCAGTACTTC.

This clonotype was counted many times. This chain links TRBV5-4 with TRBJ2-7; no definite D call. Germline CDR1 is SGHNT and CDR2 is YYREEE (reference sequence). Trimming shortened V by 5 bases and J by 3 bases, and 21 bases separated the two germline ends. The CDR3 totals 16 residues. The CDR3 spells CASREMNTGSHYEQYF. The CDR3 nucleotides are TGTGCCAGCAGAGAAATGAACACCGGTTCGCACTACGAGCAGTACTTC.

Sample share makes this clonotype medium-sized. The chain has TRBV13 and TRBJ2-7; TRBD1 matches at 9 bases. J lost 3 bases, V lost 4 bases, and 10 bases had no gene match. Germline loops: CDR1 PRHDT, CDR2 FYEKMQ (reference sequence). The CDR3 runs 16 residues. CDR3 region: CASSSQVGQGYYEQYF. CDR3 DNA: TGTGCCAGCAGCTCACAGGTGGGACAGGGCTACTACGAGCAGTACTTC.

The chain carries TRBV7-9 and TRBJ2-4; D unresolved. V was shortened by 3 bases and J by 0 bases, with 6 bases between the two germline ends. CDR3 length equals 14 residues. CDR1 and CDR2 from the germline V gene are SEHNR and FQNEAQ (reference sequence). Here the CDR3 DNA reads TGTGCCAGCAGCTTTGGGCTAGCCAAAAACATTCAGTACTTC. The encoded protein is CASSFGLAKNIQYF.

The table lists this clonotype with many counts. This rearrangement joins TRBV6-6 to TRBJ1-1; 9 bases line up with TRBD1. Germline V gene data show CDR1 as MNHNY and CDR2 as SVGAGI (reference sequence). Trimming removed 8 bases from V and 4 bases from J; junction bases left unmatched: 14. The CDR3 totals 16 residues. In DNA, the CDR3 is TGTGCCAGCCAGCCGGGACAGGGATTTTTAGGCACTGAAGCTTTCTTT. Its protein is CASQPGQGFLGTEAFF.